Below, one TCR beta chain is given with its context. The antigen remains unidentified. The junction departs from germline at one end; a sequencing error may be responsible. The data originate from a study of Graves' ophthalmopathy and Graves' hyperthyroidism. Study-wide findings and caveats: Blood contained most expanded thyroid clonotypes exceeding 0.001 frequency.

Uncontrolled infections, other autoimmune diseases, pregnancy or lactation barred patients from enrollment. Establishment of the diagnosis relied upon clinical symptoms, serum thyroxine, TRAb, thyroid ultrasound and orbital computed tomography. Germline V gene data show CDR1 as SEHNR and CDR2 as FQNEAQ (reference sequence). This CDR3 has 14 amino acids. Amplified TCR beta CDR3 regions were obtained using RNA transcripts as template. An opening RT-PCR round employed HTBI primers and preceded a second-round multiplex PCR. MiXCR was run by TCRdb on the multiplex PCR reads, yielding one entry per CDR3 protein. The sample lists approximately 700,000 distinct CDR3 sequences; around 40% were seen once.

This clonotype was obtained from an adult man with Graves' ophthalmopathy. This rearrangement joins TRBV7-9 to TRBJ2-7, with D perhaps TRBD2 (5 bases). The sequenced sample consisted of peripheral blood. In DNA form, the CDR3 reads TGTGCCAGCAGCTTAGATGACGGGGTCTACGAGCAGTGCTTC. It specifies CASSLDDGVYEQCF.